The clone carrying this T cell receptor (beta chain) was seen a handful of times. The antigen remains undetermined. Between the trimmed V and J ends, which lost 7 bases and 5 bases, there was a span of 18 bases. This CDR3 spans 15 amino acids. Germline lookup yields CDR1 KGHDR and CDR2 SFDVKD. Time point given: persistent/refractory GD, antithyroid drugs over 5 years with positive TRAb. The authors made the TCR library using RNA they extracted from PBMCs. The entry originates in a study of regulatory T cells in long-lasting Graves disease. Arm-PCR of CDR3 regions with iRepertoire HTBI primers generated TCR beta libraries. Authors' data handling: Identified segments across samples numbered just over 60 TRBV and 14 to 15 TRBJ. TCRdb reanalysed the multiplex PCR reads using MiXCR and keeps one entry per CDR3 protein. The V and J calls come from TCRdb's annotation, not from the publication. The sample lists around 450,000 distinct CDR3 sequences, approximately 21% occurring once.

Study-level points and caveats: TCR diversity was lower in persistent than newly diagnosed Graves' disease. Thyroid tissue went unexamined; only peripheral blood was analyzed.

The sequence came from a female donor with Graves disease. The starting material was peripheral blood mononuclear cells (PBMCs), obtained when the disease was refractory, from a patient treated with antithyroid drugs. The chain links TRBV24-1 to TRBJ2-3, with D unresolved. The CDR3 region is CATSDGPASGDTQYF. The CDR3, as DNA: TGTGCCACCAGCGACGGACCGGCCTCGGGAGATACGCAGTATTTT.